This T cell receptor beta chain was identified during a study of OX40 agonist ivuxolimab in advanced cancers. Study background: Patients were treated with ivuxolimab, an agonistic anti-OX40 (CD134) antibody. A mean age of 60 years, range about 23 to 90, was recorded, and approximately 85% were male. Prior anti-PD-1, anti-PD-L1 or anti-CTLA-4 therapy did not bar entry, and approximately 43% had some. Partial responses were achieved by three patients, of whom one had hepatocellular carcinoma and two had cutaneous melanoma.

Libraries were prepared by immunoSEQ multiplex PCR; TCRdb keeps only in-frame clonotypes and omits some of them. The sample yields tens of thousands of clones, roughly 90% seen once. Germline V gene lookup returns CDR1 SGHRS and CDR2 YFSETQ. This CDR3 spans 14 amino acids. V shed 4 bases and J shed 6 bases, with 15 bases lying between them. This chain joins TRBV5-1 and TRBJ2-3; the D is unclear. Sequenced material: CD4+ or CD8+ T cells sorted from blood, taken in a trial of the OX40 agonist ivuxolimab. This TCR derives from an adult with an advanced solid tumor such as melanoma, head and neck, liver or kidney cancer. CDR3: CASSLLTISDTQYF. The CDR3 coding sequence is TGCGCCAGCAGCCTATTAACTATCTCCGATACGCAGTATTTT. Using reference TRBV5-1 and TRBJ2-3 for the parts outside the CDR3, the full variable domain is KAGVTQTPRYLIKTRGQQVTLSCSPISGHRSVSWYQQTPGQGLQFLFEYFSETQRNKGNFPGRFSGRQFSNSRSEMNVSTLELGDSALYLCASSLLTISDTQYFGPGTRLTVL.